This TCR beta chain originates from a study of cytomegalovirus exposure and HLA in healthy donors. On this clone itself: No antigen is known for it.

General study points: For most TCR beta V segments, an earlier analysis put the productive rate at about 90% or about 30% of the time. Later, an analysis showed that TCR beta chains associated with HLA were more clonally expanded than others that were equally common. Links to common viral pathogens appeared, in a later analysis, for several of the most significant clusters.

The length of the CDR3 is 13 residues. V lost 4 bases and J lost 6, with 11 bases in between. CDR1 is MNHNY, CDR2 SVGAGI, per germline (reference sequence). A multiplex PCR was run with 60 Vbeta primers and 13 Jbeta primers. Authors' data handling: The authors later counted 65 million to 80 million unique TCR beta chains, approximately 12 million of them shared. The method was immunoSEQ multiplex PCR; TCRdb's version includes in-frame clones alone and lacks a portion of them. V and J calls and clone size come straight from that table; D and trimming were deduced from the DNA. The table includes over 100,000 clones, just under 80% detected once.

This TCR was sampled from a male donor in good health and CMV-seronegative. Source material: PBMCs. V is TRBV6-6 and J is TRBJ2-3; TRBD1 might be the D (5 bases). CDR3 amino acids: CASSSTWGDTQYF. The CDR3 nucleotides read TGTGCCAGCAGTTCGACTTGGGGCGATACGCAGTATTTT.